The clone carrying this T cell receptor (beta chain) has just one count. This sample stems from a study of OX40 agonist ivuxolimab in advanced cancers. Using immunoSEQ multiplex PCR, the repertoire was profiled, and TCRdb retains in-frame clones only, with some absent. The sample shows some 100,000 clones, around nine tenths of them seen only once. The CDR3 runs 14 residues. The germline CDR1 and CDR2 sequences are WSHSY and SAAADI. V was shortened by 2 bases and J by 6 bases, with 14 bases between the two germline ends. The specimen comprised CD4+ or CD8+ T cells sorted from blood, sampled in a trial of the OX40 agonist ivuxolimab. This clonotype was sampled from an adult with an advanced solid tumor such as melanoma, head and neck, liver or kidney cancer. The genes are TRBV10-2 and TRBJ2-7; D gene uncertain. This chain's CDR3 is CASSEPATRPEQYF. The DNA of the CDR3 is TGCGCCAGCAGTGAGCCAGCCACCCGGCCCGAGCAGTACTTC.